The 14 T cell receptor beta chains below all came from one sample that was sequenced in a study of cytomegalovirus exposure and HLA in healthy donors. The primer mix had 60 Vbeta and 13 Jbeta primers. The protocol was immunoSEQ multiplex PCR, while the TCRdb copy is restricted to in-frame clones and leaves out a portion. The sample lists about 150,000 clones, under 85% seen once, with 2.8% in the top ten. The sample comprised PBMCs. The receptor source for this set is a man younger than 30 in good health and CMV-seronegative.

Note on this clone: A read error may account for a junction end that differs from germline. The CDR3: CASSEGDLGANGLTF. CDR3 nucleotides: TGTGCCAGCAGTGAGGGAGACCTGGGGGCCAACGGCCTGACTTTC. The chain combines TRBV2 with TRBJ2-6; TRBD1 is a possible D gene (6 bases). This CDR3 comprises 15 residues. Germline-derived CDR1 and CDR2 are SNHLY and FYNNEI.

CDR3 DNA sequence: TGTGCCAGCAGCTCCCCGGGACAGGAGAACACCGGGGAGCTGTTTTTT. It is translated as CASSSPGQENTGELFF. The rearrangement uses TRBV7-9 and TRBJ2-2, with 8 bases fitting TRBD1. The CDR3 has 16 amino acids. The germline V gene encodes CDR1 SEHNR and CDR2 FQNEAQ (reference sequence). V shed 4 bases and J 1 base; nucleotides not matched to a gene: 5.

This clone was picked up one time. The genes are TRBV28 and TRBJ2-2, with 10 bases lining up with TRBD1. V gave up 7 bases and J gave up 6 bases; unmatched junction bases: 5. CDR3 size: 14 residues. Per germline, CDR1 MDHEN and CDR2 SYDVKM. CDR3 sequence: CASTSTGGSGELFF. CDR3 DNA: TGTGCCAGCACCTCGACAGGGGGCTCCGGGGAGCTGTTTTTT.

The rearrangement links TRBV2 to TRBJ1-5; tentative D call: TRBD1 (5 bases). V dropped 8 bases and J dropped 0 bases, with 11 bases sitting between them. The CDR3 consists of 14 residues. Germline CDR1 reads SNHLY; CDR2 reads FYNNEI. CDR3 residues: CASGRQISNQPQHF. CDR3 in DNA: TGTGCCAGCGGACGACAGATTAGCAATCAGCCCCAGCATTTT. The whole variable domain, filled in from reference TRBV2 and TRBJ1-5, reads EPEVTQTPSHQVTQMGQEVILRCVPISNHLYFYWYRQILGQKVEFLVSFYNNEISEKSEIFDDQFSVERPDGSNFTLKIRSTKLEDSAMYFCASGRQISNQPQHFGDGTRLSIL.

This clone appeared a few times. The rearrangement links TRBV19 to TRBJ2-7, with TRBD1 matching over 10 bases. Germline assignment: CDR1 LNHDA and CDR2 SQIVND (reference sequence). This CDR3 contains 15 residues. V trimming: 5 bases; J trimming: 5 bases; junction bases outside the gene matches: 9. CDR3 loop: CASSVRQGAGNEQYF. Here the CDR3 DNA reads TGTGCCAGTAGTGTACGACAGGGGGCCGGGAACGAGCAGTACTTC.

The gene calls are TRBV10-2 and TRBJ1-2; the match to TRBD1 covers 11 bases. CDR1 and CDR2 (germline): WSHSY, SAAADI. The CDR3 sequence is 16 residues long. The V segment lost 3 bases and the J segment 4 bases; nucleotides outside the gene matches: 7. CDR3 nucleotide sequence: TGCGCCAGCAGTGATTCCTGGGACAGGGGGACCTATGGCTACACCTTC. It codes for CASSDSWDRGTYGYTF.

This clone was detected a few times. This sequence joins TRBV19 and TRBJ2-6, with D uncertain. Trimming cost V 0 bases and J 0 bases, with 9 bases left between them. The CDR3 sequence is 17 residues long. CDR1 and CDR2 from the germline V gene are LNHDA and SQIVND (reference sequence). CDR3 protein: CASSIDSPGSGANVLTF. The DNA for the CDR3 is TGTGCCAGTAGTATAGATTCCCCAGGCTCTGGGGCCAACGTCCTGACTTTC.

This clone was detected only a few times. This chain's CDR3 is CASSIRWAANTEAFF. CDR3 DNA: TGTGCCAGTAGTATAAGGTGGGCAGCTAACACTGAAGCTTTCTTT. The chain carries TRBV19 and TRBJ1-1; D call uncertain. CDR3 length equals 15 residues. Germline values: CDR1 LNHDA, CDR2 SQIVND (reference sequence). Deletions cut 2 bases from V and 2 bases from J, with 12 bases between. Complete variable domain (other parts from reference TRBV19 and TRBJ1-1): DGGITQSPKYLFRKEGQNVTLSCEQNLNHDAMYWYRQDPGQGLRLIYYSQIVNDFQKGDIAEGYSVSREKKESFPLTVTSAQKNPTAFYLCASSIRWAANTEAFFGQGTRLTVV.

This chain links TRBV11-2 with TRBJ2-1; 13 bases align to TRBD2. CDR3 size: 14 residues. With 5 bases clipped from V and 8 bases from J, the junction kept 3 bases outside the gene matches. Germline V gene sequence: CDR1 SGHAT, CDR2 FQNNGV. CDR3 loop: CASSRGLAGDEQFF. CDR3 in DNA: TGTGCCAGCAGCAGAGGACTAGCGGGGGATGAGCAGTTCTTC.

This clone was detected once. In nucleotides, the CDR3 is TGTGCCAGCAGTGTAGGAAGGCTGGGGCCGAGCTATGGCTACACCTTC. Protein product: CASSVGRLGPSYGYTF. The V and J genes are TRBV2 and TRBJ1-2; tentative D call: TRBD1 (5 bases). Germline CDR1 and CDR2: SNHLY and FYNNEI. The CDR3 is made up of 16 amino acids. V lost 4 bases and J 4 bases, leaving 19 bases between the germline ends.

Concerning this clone: The same CDR3 arises from other DNA sequences in this sample as well. The rearrangement links TRBV7-8 to TRBJ2-7; TRBD1 or TRBD2 may be the D gene (6 bases each). CDR1 is SGHVS, CDR2 FQNEAQ, per germline. V was trimmed by 5 bases and J by 2 bases, leaving 16 bases between them. The CDR3 is 15 residues long. CDR3 region: CASSLGGLQTYEQYF. The CDR3 DNA sequence: TGTGCCAGCAGCCTAGGGGGACTGCAAACCTACGAGCAGTACTTC.

The rearrangement uses TRBV6-5 and TRBJ2-7; D gene ambiguous. CDR1 and CDR2 (germline): MNHEY, SVGAGI. The V gene lost 5 bases and the J gene lost 3 bases, with 11 bases spanning the gap. The CDR3 runs to 13 residues. The CDR3 protein is CASSEVGDYEQYV. CDR3 nucleotide sequence: TGTGCCAGCAGTGAAGTCGGAGACTACGAGCAGTACGTC.

This chain uses TRBV7-2 with TRBJ1-1, with a possible D match to TRBD1 (5 bases). CDR1 is SGHTA, CDR2 FQGNSA, per germline. Trimming cost V 2 bases and J 3 bases, with 13 bases left between them. The CDR3 runs to 15 residues. The CDR3 loop is CASSLNQGGDTEAFF. The CDR3 coding sequence is TGTGCCAGCAGCTTAAACCAGGGCGGGGACACTGAAGCTTTCTTT.

The chain couples TRBV9 to TRBJ1-1; TRBD1 matches at 10 bases. The germline gives CDR1 SGDLS, CDR2 YYNGEE. The CDR3 is 17 residues long. Trimming cost V 3 bases and J 1 base; bases outside gene matches: 9. The CDR3: CASSGQGAIIWNTEAFF. CDR3 DNA sequence: TGTGCCAGCAGCGGACAGGGGGCTATTATCTGGAACACTGAAGCTTTCTTT.